A single sample gave rise to the 24 T cell receptor beta chains below, sequenced in a study of tumor and adjacent non-tumor tissue in lung cancer. This sample's RNA came from whole unsorted tissue. A modified ARM-PCR protocol with three rounds of nested PCR amplified TCRbeta. TCRdb re-analysed the multiplex PCR reads in MiXCR, keeping a single row per CDR3 protein. The sample holds fewer than 120,000 distinct CDR3 sequences, under 90% seen once. Sequencing input: lung tumor tissue. The receptors come from a man aged 65-85 years with non-small cell lung cancer.

To note about this clonotype: A read error is possible here, since a much larger clone lies one base away. V gene TRBV30 combines with J gene TRBJ2-7; D remains unclear. The CDR3 consists of 14 residues. CDR1 is GTSNPN and CDR2 is SVGIG in the germline V gene (reference sequence). CDR3 sequence: CAWSTSRYRYEHYF. The CDR3, as DNA: TGTGCCTGGAGTACCAGCCGCTATCGGTACGAGCATTACTTC.

Notes on this clonotype: Sequence at one end of the junction differs from germline and may be a read error. The chain uses TRBV12-5 and TRBJ1-5, with D perhaps matching TRBD1 (5 bases). This CDR3 has 18 residues. The V gene's germline CDR1 is LGHNT and CDR2 FRNRAP. The CDR3 DNA reads as TGTGTTAGTGGTTTGGTCTTATCGGGACCCGCGGACGATCAGCCCCAGCATTTT. It specifies CVSGLVLSGPADDQPQHF.

This clonotype was seen only a few times. The V gene is TRBV28, the J gene TRBJ1-4; no clear D gene. Germline V gene lookup returns CDR1 MDHEN and CDR2 SYDVKM. The CDR3 is 13 residues long. The CDR3 bases are TGTGCTAGCCTCCGTGGGTATAATGAAAAACTGTTTTTT. It translates to CASLRGYNEKLFF.

A word on this clonotype: The junction and the germline gene differ at one end; a read error may be behind it. The CDR3 loop reads CTSSVEGESYTF. For the CDR3, the DNA is TGTACCAGCAGCGTAGAGGGGGAAAGCTACACCTTC. The chain carries TRBV7-8 and TRBJ1-2; D is possibly TRBD1 (6 bases). The germline V gene encodes CDR1 SGHVS and CDR2 FQNEAQ. This CDR3 spans 12 amino acids.

To note about this clonotype: The junction shows a germline mismatch at one end, possibly a read error. This chain links TRBV20-1 with TRBJ1-3; the D is unclear. Germline V gene lookup returns CDR1 DFQATT and CDR2 SNEGSKA (reference sequence). The CDR3 extends over 14 amino acids. CDR3 nucleotide sequence: TGCAGTGTTAGAACTAGCAGCTCTGGAAACACCATATATTTT. Encoded protein: CSVRTSSSGNTIYF.

Only one count was recorded for this clonotype. The J gene is TRBJ2-2, the V gene TRBV12-3 or TRBV12-4; tentatively, D is TRBD1 (5 bases). The V and J ends lost 10 bases and 6 bases respectively, with 15 bases between them. The CDR3 is 13 residues long. This CDR3 is CANRLLAAGELFF. The CDR3 DNA reads as TGTGCCAACAGGTTATTGGCCGCCGGGGAGCTGTTTTTT.

Note on this clonotype: One end of the junction is discordant with germline, which a read error may explain. The V call is TRBV29-1, the J call TRBJ2-3, with 7 bases identical to TRBD2. The germline V gene encodes CDR1 SQVTM and CDR2 ANQGSEA. This CDR3 spans 14 amino acids. As DNA, the CDR3 is TGCAGCGCCGCCGGGTCTAGCGGCACAGATACACAGTATTTT. Its protein product is CSAAGSSGTDTQYF.

This clonotype has a single count. It may be a read error: a sequence one base away is much more abundant. The chain employs TRBV7-3 and TRBJ2-1, with TRBD2 identical over 8 bases. The trim removed 1 base at V and 9 bases at J, leaving 8 bases unmatched. The CDR3 sequence is 15 residues long. The germline V gene has CDR1 SGHTA and CDR2 FQGTGA. This chain's CDR3 is CASSLKGLAGTEQFF. In DNA form, the CDR3 reads TGTGCCAGCAGCTTAAAAGGACTAGCAGGTACTGAGCAGTTCTTC.

Concerning this clonotype itself: It is likely a read error, because the conserved phenylalanine at the end of the CDR3 is missing. This chain links TRBV5-8 with TRBJ2-7, with 7 bases identical to TRBD1. Germline lookup yields CDR1 SGHTS and CDR2 YDEGEE. The CDR3 contains 13 residues. With 6 bases clipped from V and 5 bases from J, the junction kept 8 bases outside the gene matches. This CDR3 is CASNTFDRDEQYL. The CDR3 DNA reads as TGTGCCAGCAACACCTTTGACAGGGACGAGCAGTACTTA.

In the case of this clonotype: At one of its ends the junction is not consistent with the germline gene, which may arise from a read error. The chain links TRBV5-1 to TRBJ2-3; perhaps TRBD2 as D (6 bases). Germline V gene data show CDR1 as SGHRS and CDR2 as YFSETQ. The CDR3 totals 14 residues. The CDR3 loop reads CASGLGLPTDTQYF. In DNA form, the CDR3 reads TGTGCCAGCGGCTTGGGACTCCCCACAGATACGCAGTATTTT. Using reference TRBV5-1 and TRBJ2-3 for the parts outside the CDR3, the full variable domain is KAGVTQTPRYLIKTRGQQVTLSCSPISGHRSVSWYQQTPGQGLQFLFEYFSETQRNKGNFPGRFSGRQFSNSRSEMNVSTLELGDSALYLCASGLGLPTDTQYFGPGTRLTVL.

Concerning this clonotype itself: The junction departs from the called germline gene at one end, perhaps through a read error. The rearrangement joins TRBV5-4 to TRBJ2-5, with D perhaps being TRBD1 or TRBD2 (5 bases each). This CDR3 has 14 amino acids. Germline CDR1 is SGHNT and CDR2 is YYREEE (reference sequence). CDR3 amino acids: CASSLGATVGTQYF. The DNA of the CDR3 is TGTGCCAGTAGCTTGGGTGCTACTGTTGGGACCCAATACTTC.

The chain carries TRBV10-2 and TRBJ2-1; D could derive from TRBD1 or TRBD2 (5 bases each). The CDR3 runs to 15 residues. V was trimmed by 10 bases and J by 8 bases, leaving 24 bases between them. Germline V gene data show CDR1 as WSHSY and CDR2 as SAAADI. For the CDR3, the DNA is TGCGCCATCAGGTTCCCGGGACCCACTTCTCATGAGCAGTTCTTC. It encodes CAIRFPGPTSHEQFF.

As to this clonotype: An end of the junction differs from the germline gene, which may be a read error. J is TRBJ2-2 and V is TRBV7-9; D may be TRBD2 (5 bases). The CDR3 covers 13 residues. CDR1 and CDR2 (germline): SEHNR, FQNEAQ (reference sequence). This chain's CDR3 is CTSSTRGTGELFF. The CDR3 DNA follows: TGTACCAGCAGCACACGGGGAACCGGGGAGCTGTTTTTT.

The genes are TRBV4-2 and TRBJ2-3; D may be TRBD1 or TRBD2 (6 bases each). From germline, CDR1 is LGHNA and CDR2 YNFKEQ. Trimming removed 4 bases at V and 8 bases at J, with 19 bases between. The CDR3 loop spans 15 amino acids. Here the CDR3 DNA reads TGTGCCAGCAGCCCCAGTAAGGGGGGACCAGTTACGCAGTATTTT. It codes for CASSPSKGGPVTQYF.

As regards this clonotype: A read error may account for a junction end that differs from germline. The rearrangement links TRBV6-5 to TRBJ1-1, with TRBD1 matching over 10 bases. The CDR3 has 14 residues. Germline V lookup: CDR1 MNHEY, CDR2 SVGAGI. Here the CDR3 reads CASRQTGGRRESFF. In DNA, the CDR3 is TGTGCCAGCAGGCAGACAGGGGGCCGTCGTGAATCTTTCTTT.

As concerns this clonotype: The missing conserved phenylalanine or tryptophan at the end of this CDR3 makes a read error likely. The chain carries TRBV29-1 and TRBJ1-2; a weak D match, TRBD1 (5 bases). CDR1 and CDR2 (germline): SQVTM, ANQGSEA. The V end was cut by 6 bases, the J end by 6 bases, with 20 bases between. CDR3 size: 14 residues. CDR3 residues: CSVYQRVRGDGYTL. CDR3 in DNA: TGCAGCGTCTATCAACGAGTTCGGGGCGATGGCTACACCTTA.

Worth noting for this clonotype: The junction departs from the called germline gene at one end, perhaps through a read error. The chain uses TRBV28 and TRBJ2-7; D assignment may be TRBD1 or TRBD2 (5 bases each). The CDR3 has 15 residues. CDR1 is MDHEN, CDR2 SYDVKM, per germline. CDR3 sequence reads: CASNLWGIGSYEQYF. CDR3 coding DNA: TGTGCCAGCAATTTATGGGGGATCGGGTCCTACGAGCAGTACTTC.

A note on this clonotype: Its ends do not fully match the called genes, so a read error is possible. CDR3 amino acids: CRIVAGRGYAF. CDR3 sequence (DNA): TGCAGAATTGTCGCAGGTCGGGGCTACGCCTTC. This chain links TRBV29-1 with TRBJ1-2; D possibly corresponds to TRBD1 (5 bases). CDR1 is SQVTM and CDR2 is ANQGSEA in the germline V gene. The CDR3 has 11 residues.

This clonotype was picked up a small number of times. This may be a read error, as it is one base from a much larger clone. The V call is TRBV5-1, the J call TRBJ2-3, with D perhaps matching TRBD1 (5 bases). The CDR3 runs to 12 residues. The germline CDR1 and CDR2 sequences are SGHRS and YFSETQ. The CDR3 is CASSLITGTQYF. The CDR3 DNA is TGCGCCAGCAGCTTGATAACAGGTACGCAGTATTTT. Complete variable domain (other parts from reference TRBV5-1 and TRBJ2-3): KAGVTQTPRYLIKTRGQQVTLSCSPISGHRSVSWYQQTPGQGLQFLFEYFSETQRNKGNFPGRFSGRQFSNSRSEMNVSTLELGDSALYLCASSLITGTQYFGPGTRLTVL.

In regard to this clonotype: Germline and junction disagree at one end, which may indicate a read error. V usage is TRBV6-2 or TRBV6-3 and J usage is TRBJ2-1, with D unresolved. The CDR3 is 12 amino acids. The germline V gene encodes CDR1 MNHEY and CDR2 SVGEGT. The CDR3 DNA is TGTACCAGCAGTTACTTTGTCCAGGAGCAGTTTTTC. Protein sequence: CTSSYFVQEQFF.

The V call is TRBV28, the J call TRBJ2-1, with D unclear. Trimming left V 5 bases short and J 8 bases short, with 16 bases between. There are 14 residues in the CDR3. Germline-derived CDR1 and CDR2 are MDHEN and SYDVKM. The CDR3 loop is CASSLTLLDHEQFF. The CDR3 coding sequence is TGTGCCAGCAGTCTAACCCTTTTAGATCATGAGCAGTTCTTC.

As regards this clonotype: Likely a read error: the CDR3 ends without its conserved phenylalanine or tryptophan. The chain employs TRBV29-1 and TRBJ2-7; TRBD2 matches 7 bases. Germline loops: CDR1 SQVTM, CDR2 ANQGSEA. The CDR3 runs to 15 residues. V was clipped by 3 bases and J by 0 bases; unmatched bases: 8. The CDR3 nucleotides read TGCAGCGTTGAGGGGGGGTGGGGAAGCTCCTACGAGCAGTACTCC. This sequence encodes CSVEGGWGSSYEQYS.

To note about this clonotype: The junction shows a germline mismatch at one end, possibly a read error. The V gene is TRBV7-6, the J gene TRBJ1-3, with D possibly TRBD1 on 6 matching bases. Germline-derived CDR1 and CDR2 are SGHVS and FNYEAQ. The CDR3 sequence is 17 residues long. CDR3 sequence reads: CASRLGAGATSGNTIYF. CDR3 DNA: TGTGCCAGCAGATTAGGGGCAGGGGCCACCTCTGGAAACACCATATATTTT.

With regard to this clonotype: One junction end does not reproduce the germline sequence, and a read error may be involved. The rearrangement links TRBV5-6 to TRBJ2-3; TRBD2 matches 8 bases. The CDR3 contains 18 residues. Germline CDR1 reads SGHDT; CDR2 reads YYEEEE. The CDR3 DNA sequence: TGTGCCAGCAGCTTGGTAGGGACTAGTGGGGGCAGTACAGGTACGCAGTATTTT. Its translation: CASSLVGTSGGSTGTQYF.